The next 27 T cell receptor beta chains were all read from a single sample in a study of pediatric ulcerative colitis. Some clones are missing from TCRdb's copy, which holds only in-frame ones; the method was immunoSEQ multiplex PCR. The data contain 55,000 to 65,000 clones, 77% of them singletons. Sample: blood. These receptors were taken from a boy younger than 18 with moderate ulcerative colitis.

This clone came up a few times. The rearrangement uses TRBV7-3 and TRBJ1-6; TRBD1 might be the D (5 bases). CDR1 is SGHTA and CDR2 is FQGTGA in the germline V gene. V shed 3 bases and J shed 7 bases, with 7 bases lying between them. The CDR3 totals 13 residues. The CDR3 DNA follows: TGTGCCAGCAGCTTTTCAGGGAATTCACCCCTCCACTTT. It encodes CASSFSGNSPLHF.

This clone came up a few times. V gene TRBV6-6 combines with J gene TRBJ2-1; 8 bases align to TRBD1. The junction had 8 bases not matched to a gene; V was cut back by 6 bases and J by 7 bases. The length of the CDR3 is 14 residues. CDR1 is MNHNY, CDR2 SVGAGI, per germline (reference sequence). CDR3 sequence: CASRRQGAKNEQFF. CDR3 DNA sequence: TGTGCCAGCAGAAGGCAGGGGGCTAAGAATGAGCAGTTCTTC.

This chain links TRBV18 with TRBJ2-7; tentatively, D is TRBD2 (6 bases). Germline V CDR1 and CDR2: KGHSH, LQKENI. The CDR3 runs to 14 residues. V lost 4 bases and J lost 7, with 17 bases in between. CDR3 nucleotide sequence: TGTGCCAGCTCACTGGGGGGTCAGCGGAGGGAGCAGTACTTC. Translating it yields CASSLGGQRREQYF.

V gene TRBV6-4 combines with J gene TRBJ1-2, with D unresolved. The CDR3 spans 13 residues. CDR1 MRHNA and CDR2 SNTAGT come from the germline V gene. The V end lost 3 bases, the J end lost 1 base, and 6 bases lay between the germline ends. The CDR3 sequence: CASSDHFNYGYTF. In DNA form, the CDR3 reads TGTGCCAGCAGTGATCACTTTAACTATGGCTACACCTTC.

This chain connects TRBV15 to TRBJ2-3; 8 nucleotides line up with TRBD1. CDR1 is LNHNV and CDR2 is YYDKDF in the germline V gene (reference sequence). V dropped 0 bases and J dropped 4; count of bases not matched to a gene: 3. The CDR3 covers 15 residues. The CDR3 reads CATSRDPQGADTQYF. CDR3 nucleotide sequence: TGTGCCACCAGCAGAGATCCACAGGGGGCAGATACGCAGTATTTT.

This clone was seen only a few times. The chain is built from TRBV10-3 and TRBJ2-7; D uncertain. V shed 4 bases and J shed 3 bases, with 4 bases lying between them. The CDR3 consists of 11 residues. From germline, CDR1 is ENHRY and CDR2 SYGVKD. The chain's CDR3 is CAISGDYEQYF. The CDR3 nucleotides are TGTGCCATCAGTGGCGACTACGAGCAGTACTTC.

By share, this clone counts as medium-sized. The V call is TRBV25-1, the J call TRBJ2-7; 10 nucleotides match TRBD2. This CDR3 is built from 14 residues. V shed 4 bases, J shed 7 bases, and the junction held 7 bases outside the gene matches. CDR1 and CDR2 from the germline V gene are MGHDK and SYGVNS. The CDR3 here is CASSAPSGGREQYF. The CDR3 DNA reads TGTGCCAGCAGTGCCCCTAGCGGGGGTCGGGAGCAGTACTTC.

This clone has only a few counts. The CDR3 loop is CASSAGQPYGYTF. CDR3 sequence (DNA): TGCGCCAGCAGCGCCGGACAGCCCTATGGCTACACCTTC. The chain carries TRBV5-1 and TRBJ1-2; D perhaps matches TRBD1 (6 bases). CDR1 is SGHRS, CDR2 YFSETQ, per germline. Between the trimmed V and J ends, which lost 4 bases and 4 bases, there was a span of 11 bases. The CDR3 length is 13 residues.

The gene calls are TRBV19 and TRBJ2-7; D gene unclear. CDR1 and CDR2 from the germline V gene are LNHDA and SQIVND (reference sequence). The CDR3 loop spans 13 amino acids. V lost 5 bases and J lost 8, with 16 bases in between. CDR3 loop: CASSPEPFIKQYF. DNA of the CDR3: TGTGCCAGTAGTCCGGAACCCTTTATAAAGCAGTACTTC.

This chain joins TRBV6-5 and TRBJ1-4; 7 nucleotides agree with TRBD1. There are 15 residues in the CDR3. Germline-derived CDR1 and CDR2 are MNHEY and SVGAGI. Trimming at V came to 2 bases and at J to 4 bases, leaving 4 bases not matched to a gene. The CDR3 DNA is TGTGCCAGCAGTTACCGGACAGGAGTTAATGAAAAACTGTTTTTT. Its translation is CASSYRTGVNEKLFF.

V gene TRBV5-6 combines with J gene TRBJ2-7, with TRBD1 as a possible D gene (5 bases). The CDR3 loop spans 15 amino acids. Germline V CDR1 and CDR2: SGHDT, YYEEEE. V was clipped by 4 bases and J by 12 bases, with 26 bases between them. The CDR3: CASSLKTVEPPGRYF. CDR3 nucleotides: TGTGCCAGCAGCCTAAAGACAGTAGAACCCCCGGGCAGGTACTTC.

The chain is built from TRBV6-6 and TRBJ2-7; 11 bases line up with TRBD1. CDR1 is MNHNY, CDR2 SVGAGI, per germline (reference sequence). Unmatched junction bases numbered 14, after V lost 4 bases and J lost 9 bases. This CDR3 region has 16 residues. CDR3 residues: CASSWLERTGGEVQYF. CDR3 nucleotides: TGTGCCAGCAGTTGGCTCGAGAGGACAGGGGGCGAAGTGCAGTACTTC.

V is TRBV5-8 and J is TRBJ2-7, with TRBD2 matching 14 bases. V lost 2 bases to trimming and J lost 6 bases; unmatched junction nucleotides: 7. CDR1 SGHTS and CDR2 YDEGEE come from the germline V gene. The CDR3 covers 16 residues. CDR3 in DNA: TGTGCCAGCAGCTTTGGGACTAGCGGGAGTATGGGCGAGCAGTACTTC. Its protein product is CASSFGTSGSMGEQYF.

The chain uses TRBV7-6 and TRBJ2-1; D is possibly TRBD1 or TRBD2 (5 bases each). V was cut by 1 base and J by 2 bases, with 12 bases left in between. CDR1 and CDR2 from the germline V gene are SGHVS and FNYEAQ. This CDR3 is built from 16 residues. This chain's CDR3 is CASSLEQGPPYNEQFF. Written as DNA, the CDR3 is TGTGCCAGCAGCTTAGAGCAGGGACCACCCTACAATGAGCAGTTCTTC.

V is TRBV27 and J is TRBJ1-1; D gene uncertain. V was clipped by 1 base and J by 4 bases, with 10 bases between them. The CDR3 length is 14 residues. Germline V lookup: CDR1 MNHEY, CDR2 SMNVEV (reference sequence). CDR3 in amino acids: CASSLFRSGTEAFF. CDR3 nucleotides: TGTGCCAGCAGTTTATTCAGGTCGGGCACTGAAGCTTTCTTT.

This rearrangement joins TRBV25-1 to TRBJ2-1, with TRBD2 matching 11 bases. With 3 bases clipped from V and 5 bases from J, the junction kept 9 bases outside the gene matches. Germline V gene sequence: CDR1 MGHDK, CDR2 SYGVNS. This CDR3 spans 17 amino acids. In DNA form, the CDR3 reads TGTGCCAGCAGTGACCCTTCGCTAGCGGGGGGCGACAATGAGCAGTTCTTC. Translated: CASSDPSLAGGDNEQFF. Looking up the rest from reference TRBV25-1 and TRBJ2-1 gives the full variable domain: EADIYQTPRYLVIGTGKKITLECSQTMGHDKMYWYQQDPGMELHLIHYSYGVNSTEKGDLSSESTVSRIRTEHFPLTLESARPSHTSQYLCASSDPSLAGGDNEQFFGPGTRLTVL.

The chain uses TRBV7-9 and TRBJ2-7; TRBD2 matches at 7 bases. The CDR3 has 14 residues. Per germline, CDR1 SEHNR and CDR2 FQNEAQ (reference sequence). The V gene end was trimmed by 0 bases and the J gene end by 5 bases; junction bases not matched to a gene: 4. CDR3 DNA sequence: TGTGCCAGCAGCTTAGCGGGAGGGGTCGACGAGCAGTACTTC. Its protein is CASSLAGGVDEQYF. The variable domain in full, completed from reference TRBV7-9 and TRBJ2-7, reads DTGVSQNPRHKITKRGQNVTFRCDPISEHNRLYWYRQTLGQGPEFLTYFQNEAQLEKSRLLSDRFSAERPKGSFSTLEIQRTEQGDSAMYLCASSLAGGVDEQYFGPGTRLTVT.

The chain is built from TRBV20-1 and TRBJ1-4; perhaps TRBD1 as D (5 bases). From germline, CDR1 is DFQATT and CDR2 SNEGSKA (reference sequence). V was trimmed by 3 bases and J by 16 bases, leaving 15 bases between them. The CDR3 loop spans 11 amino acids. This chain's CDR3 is CSARRGRTPFF. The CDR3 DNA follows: TGCAGTGCTAGGAGGGGACGGACGCCGTTTTTT.

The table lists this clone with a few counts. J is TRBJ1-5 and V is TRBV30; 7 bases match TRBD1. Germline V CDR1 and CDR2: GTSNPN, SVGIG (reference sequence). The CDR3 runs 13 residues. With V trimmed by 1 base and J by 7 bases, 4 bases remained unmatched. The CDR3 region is CAWSATGNQPQHF. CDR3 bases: TGTGCCTGGAGTGCGACAGGGAACCAGCCCCAGCATTTT. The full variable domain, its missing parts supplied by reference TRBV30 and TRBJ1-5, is SQTIHQWPATLVQPVGSPLSLECTVEGTSNPNLYWYRQAAGRGLQLLFYSVGIGQISSEVPQNLSASRPQDRQFILSSKKLLLSDSGFYLCAWSATGNQPQHFGDGTRLSIL.

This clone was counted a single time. As DNA, the CDR3 is TGTGCCAGTAGTGTACAACCTCAGAGCCAGCCCCAGCATTTT. Translation gives CASSVQPQSQPQHF. This chain joins TRBV19 and TRBJ1-5; D unresolved. This CDR3 is built from 14 residues. CDR1 and CDR2 (germline): LNHDA, SQIVND (reference sequence). The germline V and J ends were trimmed by 5 bases and 7 bases, with 15 bases remaining between them. The whole variable domain, filled in from reference TRBV19 and TRBJ1-5, reads DGGITQSPKYLFRKEGQNVTLSCEQNLNHDAMYWYRQDPGQGLRLIYYSQIVNDFQKGDIAEGYSVSREKKESFPLTVTSAQKNPTAFYLCASSVQPQSQPQHFGDGTRLSIL.

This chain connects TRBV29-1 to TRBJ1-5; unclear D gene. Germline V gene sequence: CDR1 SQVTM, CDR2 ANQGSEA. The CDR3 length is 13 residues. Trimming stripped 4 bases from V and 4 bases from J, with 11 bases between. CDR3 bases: TGCAGCGTTGGCCAGCGCGGGAATCAGCCCCAGCATTTT. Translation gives CSVGQRGNQPQHF.

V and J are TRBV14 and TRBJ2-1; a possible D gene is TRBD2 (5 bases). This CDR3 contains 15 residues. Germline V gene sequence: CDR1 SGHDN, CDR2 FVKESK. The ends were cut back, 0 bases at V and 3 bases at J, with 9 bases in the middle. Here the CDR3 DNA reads TGTGCCAGCAGCCAAGAGACCGCGGGCTACAATGAGCAGTTCTTC. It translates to CASSQETAGYNEQFF.

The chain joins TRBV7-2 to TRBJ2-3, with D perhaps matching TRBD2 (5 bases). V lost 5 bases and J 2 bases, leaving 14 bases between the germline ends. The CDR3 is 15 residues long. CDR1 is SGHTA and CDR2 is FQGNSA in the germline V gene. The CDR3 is CASSPSGPSTDTQYF. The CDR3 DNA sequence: TGTGCCAGCAGCCCCAGCGGACCTTCCACAGATACGCAGTATTTT.

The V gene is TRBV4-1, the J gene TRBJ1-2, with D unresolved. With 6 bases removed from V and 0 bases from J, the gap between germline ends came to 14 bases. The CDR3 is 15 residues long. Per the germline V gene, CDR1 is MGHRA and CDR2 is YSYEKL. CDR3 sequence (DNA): TGCGCCAGCAGACTCGCCGGCACTGCTAACTATGGCTACACCTTC. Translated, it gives CASRLAGTANYGYTF.

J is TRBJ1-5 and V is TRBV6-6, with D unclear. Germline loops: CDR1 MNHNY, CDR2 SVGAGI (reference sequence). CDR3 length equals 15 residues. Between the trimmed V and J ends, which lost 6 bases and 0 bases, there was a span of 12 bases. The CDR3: CASRPHGDSNQPQHF. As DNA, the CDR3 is TGTGCCAGCAGACCCCACGGGGATAGCAATCAGCCCCAGCATTTT.

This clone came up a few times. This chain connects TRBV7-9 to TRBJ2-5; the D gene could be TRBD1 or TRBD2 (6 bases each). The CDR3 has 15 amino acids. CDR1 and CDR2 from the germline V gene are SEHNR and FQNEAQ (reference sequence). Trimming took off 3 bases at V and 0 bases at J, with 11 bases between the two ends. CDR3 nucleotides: TGTGCCAGCAGCTTGAGGGGGGTGTACCAAGAGACCCAGTACTTC. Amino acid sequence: CASSLRGVYQETQYF. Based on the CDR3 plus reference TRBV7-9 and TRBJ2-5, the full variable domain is DTGVSQNPRHKITKRGQNVTFRCDPISEHNRLYWYRQTLGQGPEFLTYFQNEAQLEKSRLLSDRFSAERPKGSFSTLEIQRTEQGDSAMYLCASSLRGVYQETQYFGPGTRLLVL.

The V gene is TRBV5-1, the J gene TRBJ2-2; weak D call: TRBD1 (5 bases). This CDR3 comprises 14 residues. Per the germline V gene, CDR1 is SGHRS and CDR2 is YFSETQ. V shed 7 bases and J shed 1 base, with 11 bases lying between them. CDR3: CASYLGRNTGELFF. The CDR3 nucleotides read TGCGCCAGCTACTTGGGGCGGAACACCGGGGAGCTGTTTTTT.